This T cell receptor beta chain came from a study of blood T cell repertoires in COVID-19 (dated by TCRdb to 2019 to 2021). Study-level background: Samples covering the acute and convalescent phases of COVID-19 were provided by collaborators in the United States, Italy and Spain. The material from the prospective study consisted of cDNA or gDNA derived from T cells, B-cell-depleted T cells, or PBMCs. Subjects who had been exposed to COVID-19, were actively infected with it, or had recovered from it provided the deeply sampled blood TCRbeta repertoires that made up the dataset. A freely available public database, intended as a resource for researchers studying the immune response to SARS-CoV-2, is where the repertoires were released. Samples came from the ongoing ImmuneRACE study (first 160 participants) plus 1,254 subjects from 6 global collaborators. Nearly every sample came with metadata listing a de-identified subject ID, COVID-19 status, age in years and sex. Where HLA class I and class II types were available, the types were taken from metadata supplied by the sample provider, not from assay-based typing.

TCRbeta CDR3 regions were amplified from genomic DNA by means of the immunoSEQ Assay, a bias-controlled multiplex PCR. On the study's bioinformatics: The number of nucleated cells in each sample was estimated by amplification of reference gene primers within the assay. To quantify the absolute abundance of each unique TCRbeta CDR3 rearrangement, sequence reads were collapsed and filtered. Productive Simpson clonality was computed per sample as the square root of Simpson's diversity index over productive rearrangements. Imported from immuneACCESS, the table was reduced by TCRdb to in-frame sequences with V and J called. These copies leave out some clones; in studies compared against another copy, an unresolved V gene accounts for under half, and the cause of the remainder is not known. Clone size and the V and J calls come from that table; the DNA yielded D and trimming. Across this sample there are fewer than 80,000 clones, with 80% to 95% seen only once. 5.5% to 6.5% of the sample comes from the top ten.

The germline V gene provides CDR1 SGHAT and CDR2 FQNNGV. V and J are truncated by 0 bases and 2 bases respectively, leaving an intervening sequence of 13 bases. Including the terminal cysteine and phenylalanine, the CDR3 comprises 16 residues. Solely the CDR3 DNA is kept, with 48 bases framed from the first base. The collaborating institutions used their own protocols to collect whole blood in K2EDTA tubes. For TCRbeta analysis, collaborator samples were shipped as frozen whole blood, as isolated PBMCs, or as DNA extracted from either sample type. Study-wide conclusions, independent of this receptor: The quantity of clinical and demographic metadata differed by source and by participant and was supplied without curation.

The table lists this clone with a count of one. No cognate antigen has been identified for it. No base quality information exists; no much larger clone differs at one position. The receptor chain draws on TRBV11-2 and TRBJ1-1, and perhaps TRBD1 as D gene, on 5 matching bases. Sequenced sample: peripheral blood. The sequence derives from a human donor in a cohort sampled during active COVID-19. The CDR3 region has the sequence CASSLEWGGTNTEAFF. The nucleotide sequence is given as TGTGCCAGCAGCTTAGAGTGGGGGGGGACTAACACTGAAGCTTTCTTT.